This T cell receptor (beta chain) was observed in a study of regulatory T cells in long-lasting Graves disease. CDR3 length equals 14 residues. Germline CDR1 and CDR2: GTSNPN and SVGIG (reference sequence). The junction had 6 bases not matched to a gene; V was cut back by 4 bases and J by 4 bases. Time point described: newly diagnosed GD, antithyroid drugs for less than 3 months. RNA isolated from PBMCs was used to make the TCR library. Arm-PCR of CDR3 regions and iRepertoire HTBI primers were the basis on which TCR beta libraries were built. TCRdb re-called the multiplex PCR reads through MiXCR, storing one row per CDR3 protein. The data hold around 500,000 distinct CDR3 sequences, with approximately 12% observed a single time. This sample was shared with a second study, whose subject was T cells in Graves' hyperthyroidism and ophthalmopathy. That publication notes: RT-PCR in the first round (using the HTBI primer set) targeted the TCR CDR3.

The sample consisted of peripheral blood mononuclear cells (PBMCs), taken at new diagnosis, from a patient treated with antithyroid drugs. This receptor was taken from a man aged 25-45 years with Graves disease. V and J are TRBV30 and TRBJ2-5, with 10 bases matching TRBD2. The CDR3, as DNA: TGTGCCTGGACGCACGAGCGGGGGGGAGAGACCCAGTACTTC. It yields the protein CAWTHERGGETQYF.